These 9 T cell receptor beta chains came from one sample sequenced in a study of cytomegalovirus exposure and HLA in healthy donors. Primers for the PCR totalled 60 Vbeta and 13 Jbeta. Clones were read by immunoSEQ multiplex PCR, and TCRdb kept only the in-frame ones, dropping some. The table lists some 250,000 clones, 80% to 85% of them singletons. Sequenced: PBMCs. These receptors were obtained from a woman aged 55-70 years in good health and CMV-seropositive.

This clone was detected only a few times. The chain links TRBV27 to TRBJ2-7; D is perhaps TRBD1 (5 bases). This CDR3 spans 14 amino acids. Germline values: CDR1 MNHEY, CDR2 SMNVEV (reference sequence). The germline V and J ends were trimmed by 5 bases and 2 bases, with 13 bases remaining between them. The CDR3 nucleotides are TGTGCCAGCAGTCCAGTCGACAGCACCTACGAGCAGTACTTC. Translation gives CASSPVDSTYEQYF.

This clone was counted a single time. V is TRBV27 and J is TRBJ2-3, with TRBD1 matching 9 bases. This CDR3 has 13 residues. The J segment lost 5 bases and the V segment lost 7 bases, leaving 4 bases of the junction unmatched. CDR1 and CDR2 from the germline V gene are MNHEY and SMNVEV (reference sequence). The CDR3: CASKGQGRDTQYF. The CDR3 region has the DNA TGTGCCAGCAAAGGACAGGGGAGAGATACGCAGTATTTT.

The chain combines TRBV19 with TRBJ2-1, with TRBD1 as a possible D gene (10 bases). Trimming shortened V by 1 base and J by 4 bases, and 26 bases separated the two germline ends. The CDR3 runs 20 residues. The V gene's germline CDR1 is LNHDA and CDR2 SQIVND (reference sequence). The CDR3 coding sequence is TGTGCCAGTAGTATAGCTGGACAGGGGGTAGTAGCGGGAGTATACAATGAGCAGTTCTTC. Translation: CASSIAGQGVVAGVYNEQFF.

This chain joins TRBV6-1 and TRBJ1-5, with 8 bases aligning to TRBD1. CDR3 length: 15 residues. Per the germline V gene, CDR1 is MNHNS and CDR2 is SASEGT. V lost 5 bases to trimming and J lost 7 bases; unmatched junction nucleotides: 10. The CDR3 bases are TGTGCCAGCAGTACCGAGGACAGGGCGGGGCAGCCCCAGCATTTT. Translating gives CASSTEDRAGQPQHF.

The CDR3 spells CASRGPVGSEQYF. In DNA, the CDR3 is TGTGCCAGCAGGGGGCCTGTCGGGAGCGAGCAGTACTTC. The chain uses TRBV25-1 and TRBJ2-5, with a possible D match to TRBD2 (6 bases). The DNA matches TRBJ2-7 better at its end, which makes the J call doubtful. This CDR3 has 13 residues. Germline CDR1 and CDR2: MGHDK and SYGVNS.

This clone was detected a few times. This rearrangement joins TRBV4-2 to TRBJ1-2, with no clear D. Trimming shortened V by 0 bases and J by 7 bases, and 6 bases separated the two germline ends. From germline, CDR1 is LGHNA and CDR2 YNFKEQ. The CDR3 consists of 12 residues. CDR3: CASSQDYGGYTF. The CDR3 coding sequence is TGTGCCAGCAGCCAAGATTACGGTGGCTACACCTTC.

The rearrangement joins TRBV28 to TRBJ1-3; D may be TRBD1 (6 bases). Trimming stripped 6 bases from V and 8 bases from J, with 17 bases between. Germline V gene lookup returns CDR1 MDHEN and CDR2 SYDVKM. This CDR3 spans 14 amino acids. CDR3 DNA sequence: TGTGCCAGCAGACCTCAGGGGAGGGGGGACACCATATATTTT. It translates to CASRPQGRGDTIYF.

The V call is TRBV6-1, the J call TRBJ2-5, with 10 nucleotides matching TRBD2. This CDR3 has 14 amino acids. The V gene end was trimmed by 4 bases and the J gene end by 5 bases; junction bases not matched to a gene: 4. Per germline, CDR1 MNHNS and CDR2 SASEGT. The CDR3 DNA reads TGTGCCAGCAGTGGAGGACTAGCGGTGGAGACCCAGTACTTC. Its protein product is CASSGGLAVETQYF.

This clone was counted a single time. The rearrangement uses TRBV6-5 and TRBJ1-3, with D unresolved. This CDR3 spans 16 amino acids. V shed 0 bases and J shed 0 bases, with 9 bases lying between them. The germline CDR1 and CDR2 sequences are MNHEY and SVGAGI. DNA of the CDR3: TGTGCCAGCAGTTACTCGATTTTGAGCTCTGGAAACACCATATATTTT. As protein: CASSYSILSSGNTIYF.